This T cell receptor (beta chain) was recovered during a study of T cell responses to AZD1222 COVID-19 vaccine. Details on this clone: What it binds is not known.

Sequenced by immunoSEQ multiplex PCR; TCRdb stores in-frame clones only, minus some. This sample carries roughly 100,000 clones, 70% to 90% of them seen once, and the ten largest clones take more than 9%. General study findings and limits: Increases in Spike-specific TCR breadth and depth were seen after two AZD1222 doses. Without day 14 samples, only post-peak T cell repertoires were studied.

The specimen was peripheral blood, collected on day 0 of AZD1222 vaccination. This sequence was found in an adult in good health.

In DNA form, the CDR3 reads TGTGCCAGCAGTGGGCGGACTAGCGGGAGGGCCGTGAACGGGGAGCTGTTTTTT. Its translation is CASSGRTSGRAVNGELFF. The rearrangement joins TRBV2 to TRBJ2-2; 15 nucleotides match TRBD2. CDR3 size: 18 residues. V lost 4 bases to trimming and J lost 7 bases; unmatched junction nucleotides: 10. Germline lookup yields CDR1 SNHLY and CDR2 FYNNEI.